This T cell receptor beta chain was observed in a study of regulatory T cells in long-lasting Graves disease (dated by TCRdb to 2020 to 2022). Looking at the study overall: Newly diagnosed Graves' disease patients had taken antithyroid drugs for less than 3 months. Peripheral blood TCR sequencing and RNA sequencing compared persistent Graves' disease patients with newly diagnosed Graves' disease patients. The study took place in China and was registered as a clinical trial. A total of around 35 samples underwent TCR sequencing: some 13 from persistent and some 20 from newly diagnosed Graves' disease patients.

This clonotype was detected ten times or more. Its antigen is currently not known. Base qualities are missing; no much larger clone stands one base away. Sample time point, as interpreted from the label and publication: newly diagnosed GD, antithyroid drugs for less than 3 months. For both TCR sequencing and RNA sequencing, RNA was extracted from PBMCs using TRIzol. The diagnosis of Graves' disease followed American Thyroid Association guidelines. Recruitment of patients was carried out at an endocrinology department in Xi'an, China. Each patient gave approximately 9.7 milliliters of peripheral blood, collected in an EDTA anticoagulant tube. Ficoll Paque Plus density gradient separation was used to isolate PBMCs, and no additional T cell sorting was done. An Agilent 2100 Bioanalyzer and agarose gel were used to assess RNA quality, and a NanoDrop 2000 was used to measure RNA concentration. Broad study findings and their caveats: Persistent patients shared more public clonotypes among themselves (around 2,800) than newly diagnosed patients did (nearly 1,000). Only the TCR beta chain was sequenced and analyzed. Persistent Graves' disease patients showed lower TCR Shannon entropy and fewer highly expanded clones than newly diagnosed patients, suggesting clonal expansion. The study examined only peripheral blood because the primary lesion, thyroid tissue, could not be accessed. The authors noted that the small sample size was a limitation that may lower accuracy. Persistent disease showed preferential use of TRBV28, TRBJ1-2 and TRBJ2-5, whereas newly diagnosed disease favored TRBV20-1 and TRBJ2-1.

The library was built by means of multiplex PCR. TCRdb records Illumina HiSeq 4000 as the sequencer. To build TCR beta libraries, CDR3 regions were amplified by Arm-PCR using iRepertoire HTBI primers. Gel purification was performed on PCR products prior to sequencing. In the source study's methods: Gene usage analysis of CDR3 amino acid clonotypes relied on the 60 to 65 TRBV and 12 to 15 TRBJ segments identified across samples. COPE and FqMerger were used to merge the filtered high-quality paired reads into contigs. BLAST was used to align contigs to IMGT TRBV, TRBD and TRBJ reference genes, and CDR3 was defined according to IMGT. Highly expanded clones were defined as clonotypes with a frequency above 0.1%. Shannon entropy served as the measure of repertoire diversity, while the Gini coefficient captured V-J evenness. Public clonotypes were defined as clonotypes shared by more than one individual. Starting from the raw public reads, TCRdb applied fastp trimming at Q25, assembled clones with MiXCR and retained in-frame beta chains. CDR3 protein duplicates are merged, each entry listing the most common genes and DNA. The V and J calls and clone size are TCRdb's, not the authors'. This sample comprises some 400,000 distinct CDR3 sequences, 15% of them detected only once. The leading ten clones occupy 16% of the sample.

V loses 2 bases, J loses 8 bases, and the germline ends lie 10 bases apart. Looking up the germline V gene yields CDR1 KGHSH and CDR2 LQKENI. The cysteine opens and the phenylalanine closes a CDR3 of 14 amino acids. The retained sequence is limited to the CDR3, 42 bases, with the frame set at the first base. This same sample was also taken into another study, of T cells in Graves' hyperthyroidism and ophthalmopathy. Per that second paper: A patient counted as having stable Graves' hyperthyroidism if no progression to ophthalmopathy occurred over 18 months of follow-up. Hyperthyroidism patients were newly diagnosed, with disease duration under 2 months, and aged 18 to 65 years. Exclusion was applied to patients with uncontrolled infections, other autoimmune diseases, pregnancy or lactation. Diagnoses relied on clinical symptoms, serum thyroxine and TRAb, thyroid ultrasound and orbital computed tomography. A first-round RT-PCR of the TCR CDR3 used the HTBI primer set with the Qiagen OneStep RT-PCR kit. Most expanded thyroid clonotypes (frequency above 0.001) were also found in blood, which suggests that blood repertoires may mirror thyroid immune responses. A 13 V-J signature model separated ophthalmopathy from stable hyperthyroidism, with approximately 87% sensitivity and approximately 81% specificity in cross-validation and 80%/75% in testing. In validation, the model predicted progression to ophthalmopathy with approximately 69% sensitivity and roughly 72% specificity, a median of 6.5 months before onset. To identify TCR V-J signatures that set the groups apart, the researchers used a discovery cohort of 100 or so patients, made up of about 44 with Graves' ophthalmopathy and some 60 with stable Graves' hyperthyroidism. Prospective prediction of ophthalmopathy was tested in an independent validation cohort of under 20 hyperthyroidism patients and approximately 17 patients who later progressed to ophthalmopathy. For training and testing, the 110 or so patients in the discovery cohort were randomly divided in a 7:3 ratio. In addition, the study compared T-cell repertoires in thyroid tissue and in blood from several Graves' hyperthyroidism patients. Following sampling, methimazole starting at 30 mg daily was given to hyperthyroidism patients, and high-dose intravenous methylprednisolone was given to ophthalmopathy patients. A second multiplex PCR round built the libraries, followed by size selection and purification. Paired-end sequencing of the libraries was performed with 100 bp reads on an Illumina HiSeq2000. SOAPnuke was used to process the raw data, with reads discarded if the reads contained adapters or uncalled bases, had a mean Phred below 15, or lacked an exact constant-primer or identifier match. High-quality paired reads were merged using COPE v1.2.5, and each unique nucleotide sequence was defined as a clonotype. Clonotypes were aligned to IMGT TRBV, TRBD and TRBJ reference segments using MiTCR v1.1. The analysis was restricted to V-J combinations with a frequency above 0.0001, which together covered about 99% of the repertoires. A TCS score was defined as the ratio between F50 (clonal expansion) and ExV (chaos), using BLOSUM62-based TCRdist between CDR3 peptides within each V-J. Welch's t-statistics and random forest reduced roughly 500 V-J features to 13, which were used in a naive Bayes classifier (R e1071). Sample size was not statistically predetermined, and investigators were not blinded to group allocation. TCR Vbeta CDR3 sequencing of 135 peripheral blood samples (roughly 43 ophthalmopathy, 75 or so hyperthyroidism and some 17 progressor patients) is reported in the paper.

The TCR sequence derives from a woman in her 30s with Graves disease. Donor details come from another sample of the same person, matched by shared clones. Specimen: peripheral blood mononuclear cells (PBMCs), collected at new diagnosis, from a patient treated with antithyroid drugs. This chain joins TRBV18 to TRBJ1-6; 5 matching bases give a weak D call of TRBD1. The nucleotides read TGTGCCAGCTCACCAGGGGGTGGTGATTCACCCCTCCACTTT. This encodes CASSPGGGDSPLHF.